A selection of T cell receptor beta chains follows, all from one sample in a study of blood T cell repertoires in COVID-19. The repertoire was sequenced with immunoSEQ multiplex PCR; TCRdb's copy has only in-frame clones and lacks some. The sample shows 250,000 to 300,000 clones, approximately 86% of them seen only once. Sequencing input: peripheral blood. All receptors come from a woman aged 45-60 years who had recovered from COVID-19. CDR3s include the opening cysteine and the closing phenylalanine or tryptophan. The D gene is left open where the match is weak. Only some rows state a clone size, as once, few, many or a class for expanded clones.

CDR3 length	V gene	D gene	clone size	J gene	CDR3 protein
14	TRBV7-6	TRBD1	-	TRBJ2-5	CASSSRQGRETQYF
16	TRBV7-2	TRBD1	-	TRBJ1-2	CASSPRPVTGGPGYTF
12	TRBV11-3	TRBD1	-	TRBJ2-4	CASSSTGTGLYF
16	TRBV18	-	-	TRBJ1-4	CASSPFGGATNEKLFF
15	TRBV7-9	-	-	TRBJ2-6	CASTPPGAGANVLTF
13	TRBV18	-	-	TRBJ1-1	CASSPPSGLEAFF
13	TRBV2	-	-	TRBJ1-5	CASSHGTDQPQHF
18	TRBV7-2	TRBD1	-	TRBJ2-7	CASSYRQGVAYDSYEQYF
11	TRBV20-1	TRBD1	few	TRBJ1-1	CSASKRGQAFF
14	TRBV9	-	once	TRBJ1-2	CASSVREGDYGYTF
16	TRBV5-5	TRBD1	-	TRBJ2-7	CASSPDRGLASYEQYF
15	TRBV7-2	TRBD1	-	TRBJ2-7	CASSFSTGGHYEQYF
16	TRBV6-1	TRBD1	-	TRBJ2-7	CASSDFGTGTPYEQYF
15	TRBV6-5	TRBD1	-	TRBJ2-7	CASKLGTGRSYEQYF
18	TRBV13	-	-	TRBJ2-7	CASSLAGLLGDRAYEQYF
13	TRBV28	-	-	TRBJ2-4	CAIGEIAKNIQYF
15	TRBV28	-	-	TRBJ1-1	CASSFLSTQGSKAFF
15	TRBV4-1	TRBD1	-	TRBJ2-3	CASSQYTGGLDTQYF
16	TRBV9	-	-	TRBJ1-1	CASSEGDGMMNTEAFF
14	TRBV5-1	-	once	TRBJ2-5	CASSLGVASETQYF
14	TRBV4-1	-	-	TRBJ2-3	CASSRTVTTDTQYF
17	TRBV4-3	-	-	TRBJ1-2	CASSQETPGLGARGYTF
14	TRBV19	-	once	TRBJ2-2	CASSTGVNTGELFF
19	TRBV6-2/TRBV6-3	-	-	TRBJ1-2	CASSPPRGEQIFPNYGYTF